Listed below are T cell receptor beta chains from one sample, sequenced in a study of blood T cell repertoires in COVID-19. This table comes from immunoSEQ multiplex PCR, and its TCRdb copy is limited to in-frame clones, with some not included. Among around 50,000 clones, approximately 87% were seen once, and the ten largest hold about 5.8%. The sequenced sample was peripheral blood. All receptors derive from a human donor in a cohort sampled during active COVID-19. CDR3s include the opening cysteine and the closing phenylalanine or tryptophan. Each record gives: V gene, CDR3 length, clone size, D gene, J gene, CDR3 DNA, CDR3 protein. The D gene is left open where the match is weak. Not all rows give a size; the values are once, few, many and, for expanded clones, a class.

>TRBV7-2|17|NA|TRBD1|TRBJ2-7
TGTGCCAGCCAAGAAGGGACAGGGTTTATGAGCGCCTACGAGCAGTACTTC
CASQEGTGFMSAYEQYF
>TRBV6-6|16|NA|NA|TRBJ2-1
TGTGCCAGCAGTTCCCGTAGCCCGAGCTCCTACAATGAGCAGTTCTTC
CASSSRSPSSYNEQFF
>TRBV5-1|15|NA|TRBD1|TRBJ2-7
TGCGCCAGCAGTGTCACCGGGACAGGGTCCTACGAGCAGTACTTC
CASSVTGTGSYEQYF
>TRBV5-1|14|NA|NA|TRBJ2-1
TGCGCCAGCAGCTTGACCGGACAGTACAATGAGCAGTTCTTC
CASSLTGQYNEQFF
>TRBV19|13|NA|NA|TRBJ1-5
TGTGCCAGTACCGGGCCGCGGGGGCAGCCCCAGCATTTT
CASTGPRGQPQHF
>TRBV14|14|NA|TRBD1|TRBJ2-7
TGTGCCAGCAGGGACAGGGTCCCGTGCTACGAGCAGTACTTC
CASRDRVPCYEQYF
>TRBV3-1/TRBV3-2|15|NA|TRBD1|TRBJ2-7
TGTGCCAGCAGCCTACAGGACAGGGGCTCCTACGAGCAGTACTTC
CASSLQDRGSYEQYF
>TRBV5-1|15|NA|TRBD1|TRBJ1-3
TGCGCCAGCAGTTTCGGGACAGGAGCCGGAAACACCATATATTTT
CASSFGTGAGNTIYF
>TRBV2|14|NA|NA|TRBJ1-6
TGTGCCAGCAGTGACGCGGGGGTGTTCTCACCCCTCCACTTT
CASSDAGVFSPLHF
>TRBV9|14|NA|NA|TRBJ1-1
TGTGCCAGCAGCGTAGGTACAGGGAACACTGAAGCTTTCTTT
CASSVGTGNTEAFF
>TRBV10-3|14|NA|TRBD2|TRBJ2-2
TGTGCCATCAGTGGCGGGGGGGCGAGCGGGGAGCTGTTTTTT
CAISGGGASGELFF
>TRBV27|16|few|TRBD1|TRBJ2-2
TGTGCCAGCAGTTCCACCTCAGGGGGCGGCCCCTCGGAGCTGTTTTTT
CASSSTSGGGPSELFF
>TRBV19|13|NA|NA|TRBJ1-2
TGTGCCAGTATGCCCCACCAGGCCTATGGCTACACCTTC
CASMPHQAYGYTF
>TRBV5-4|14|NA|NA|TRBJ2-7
TGTGCCAGCAGCTTGAAGAACGGAGACTACGAGCAGTACTTC
CASSLKNGDYEQYF
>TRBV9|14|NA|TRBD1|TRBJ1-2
TGTGCCAGCAGCGTTTCAGGGGGCGCAGGAGGCTACACCTTC
CASSVSGGAGGYTF
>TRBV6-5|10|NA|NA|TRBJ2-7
TGTGCCAGCGAGAATACGAGGCCGTACTTC
CASENTRPYF
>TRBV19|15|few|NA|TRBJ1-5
TGTGCCAGTAGTATGGTGGGGGCAAGCAATCAGCCCCAGCATTTT
CASSMVGASNQPQHF
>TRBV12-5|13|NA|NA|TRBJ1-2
TGTGCTAGTGGTTTGGCACCCGACAGTGGCTACACCTTC
CASGLAPDSGYTF
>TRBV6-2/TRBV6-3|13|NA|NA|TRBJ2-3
TGTGCCAGCAGTTACCTGTCCACAGATACGCAGTATTTT
CASSYLSTDTQYF
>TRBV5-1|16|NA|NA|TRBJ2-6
TGCGCCAGTCTAAGGGAACCGAGGGCTGGGGCCAACGTCCTGACTTTC
CASLREPRAGANVLTF
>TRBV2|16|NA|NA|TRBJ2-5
TGTGCCAGCAGTGCCCTGGGGACTCCCGTTCGAAGGACCCAGTACTTC
CASSALGTPVRRTQYF
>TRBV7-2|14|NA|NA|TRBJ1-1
TGTGCCAGCAGCCGGCGGGGGGCGAGCACTGAAGCTTTCTTT
CASSRRGASTEAFF
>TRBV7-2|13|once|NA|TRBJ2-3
TGTGCCAGCAGCTCTTATAGCACAGATACGCAGTATTTT
CASSSYSTDTQYF
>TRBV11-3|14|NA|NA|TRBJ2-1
TGTGCCAGCAGTCCGGACTACCCGGCCGGTGAGCAGTTCTTC
CASSPDYPAGEQFF
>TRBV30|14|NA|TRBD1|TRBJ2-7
TGTGCCTGGAGTGGGAACAGGGGGCGGAACGAGCAGTACTTC
CAWSGNRGRNEQYF
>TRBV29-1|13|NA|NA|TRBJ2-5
TGCAGCGTTGTGGCACCGTACCAAGAGACCCAGTACTTC
CSVVAPYQETQYF
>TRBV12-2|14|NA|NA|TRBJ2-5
TGTGCAAAGGGCAGCGGGGAGTCCAAAGAGACCCAGTACTTC
CAKGSGESKETQYF
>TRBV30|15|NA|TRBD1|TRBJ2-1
TGTGCCTGGGAGGGGAAAGGCAGGGGGCCGAATGAGCAGTTCTTC
CAWEGKGRGPNEQFF
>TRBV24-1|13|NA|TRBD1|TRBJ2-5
TGTGCCACCGGGACAGGGGGACAAGAGACCCAGTACTTC
CATGTGGQETQYF
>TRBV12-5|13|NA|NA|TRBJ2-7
TGTGCTAGTGGTTGGGCAGCCACCTACGAGCAGTACTTC
CASGWAATYEQYF